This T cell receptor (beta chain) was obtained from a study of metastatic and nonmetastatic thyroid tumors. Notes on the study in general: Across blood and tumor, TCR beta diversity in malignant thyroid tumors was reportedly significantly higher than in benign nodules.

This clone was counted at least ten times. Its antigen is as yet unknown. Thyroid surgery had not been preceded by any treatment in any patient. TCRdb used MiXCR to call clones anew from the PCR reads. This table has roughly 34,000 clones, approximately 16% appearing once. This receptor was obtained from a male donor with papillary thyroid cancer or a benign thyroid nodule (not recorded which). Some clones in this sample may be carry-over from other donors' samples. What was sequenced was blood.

For the CDR3, the DNA is TGCAGTGCTGAACAGGGAATCGATGAGCAGTTCTTC. Its translation is CSAEQGIDEQFF. The chain employs TRBV20-1 and TRBJ2-1; possible D gene TRBD1, 6 bases. The germline V gene has CDR1 DFQATT and CDR2 SNEGSKA (reference sequence). V dropped 5 bases and J dropped 8 bases, with 13 bases sitting between them. CDR3 length: 12 amino acids.